The 18 T cell receptor beta chains below all came from one sample that was sequenced in a study of PD-1 blockade in classical Hodgkin lymphoma. Here immunoSEQ multiplex PCR was the method, and the copy in TCRdb shows in-frame clones only, minus some. Here the sample spans over 45,000 clones, around two thirds being singletons. Every patient had relapsed following autologous stem cell transplantation, and cohorts differed in brentuximab vedotin exposure. Here the sequenced sample was peripheral blood mononuclear cells (PBMCs), taken before the second cycle of nivolumab. Source of these receptors: a human donor with classical Hodgkin lymphoma.

The chain employs TRBV6-1 and TRBJ2-3; 9 bases line up with TRBD1. V lost 5 bases to trimming and J lost 6 bases; unmatched junction nucleotides: 9. Germline CDR1 reads MNHNS; CDR2 reads SASEGT. This CDR3 has 15 residues. CDR3: CASSPDRGGRDTQYF. The CDR3 region has the DNA TGTGCCAGCAGTCCGGACAGGGGAGGTAGGGATACGCAGTATTTT.

The chain joins TRBV6-5 to TRBJ1-2; 7 bases line up with TRBD1. V lost 5 bases and J lost 7; bases outside the gene matches: 4. The CDR3 extends over 12 amino acids. Looked up from germline, CDR1 is MNHEY and CDR2 is SVGAGI. CDR3 sequence reads: CASSETGFGYTF. DNA for the CDR3: TGTGCCAGCAGTGAGACAGGGTTTGGCTACACCTTC.

The chain combines TRBV4-3 with TRBJ2-2; possibly TRBD2 for D (5 bases). Germline CDR1 reads LGHNA; CDR2 reads YSLEER. The CDR3 runs 17 residues. Deletions cut 0 bases from V and 0 bases from J, with 11 bases between. CDR3 loop: CASSQESFGANTGELFF. As DNA, the CDR3 is TGCGCCAGCAGCCAAGAAAGCTTCGGGGCGAACACCGGGGAGCTGTTTTTT.

The chain recombines TRBV9 with TRBJ1-4; D call uncertain. Looked up from germline, CDR1 is SGDLS and CDR2 is YYNGEE. V lost 4 bases, J lost 7 bases, and 14 bases lay in between. This CDR3 has 14 residues. CDR3 nucleotide sequence: TGTGCCAGCAGCACTCTTAACATCCGTGAAAAACTGTTTTTT. This encodes CASSTLNIREKLFF.

The genes are TRBV28 and TRBJ2-7; a weak D match, TRBD1 (6 bases). CDR1 and CDR2 from the germline V gene are MDHEN and SYDVKM. The CDR3 has 12 residues. V lost 4 bases to trimming and J lost 9 bases, with 13 bases between them. The chain's CDR3 is CASSWVTGRQYF. CDR3 nucleotides: TGTGCCAGCAGTTGGGTTACAGGGAGGCAGTACTTC.

V and J are TRBV6-6 and TRBJ2-7, with D possibly matching TRBD1 (6 bases). Trimming stripped 5 bases from V and 1 base from J, with 9 bases between. Germline V lookup: CDR1 MNHNY, CDR2 SVGAGI (reference sequence). The CDR3 consists of 13 residues. The DNA for the CDR3 is TGTGCCAGCAGTCCAGGGGTATCCTACGAGCAGTACTTC. Translating it yields CASSPGVSYEQYF.

V and J are TRBV6-5 and TRBJ1-2; no clear D gene. Germline-derived CDR1 and CDR2 are MNHEY and SVGAGI. CDR3 length equals 16 residues. V lost 2 bases to trimming and J lost 5 bases, with 18 bases between them. The CDR3 sequence is CASSYILIGEKYGYTF. The CDR3 coding sequence is TGTGCCAGCAGTTACATCCTCATCGGGGAGAAGTATGGCTACACCTTC.

This clone was seen a single time. This chain links TRBV15 with TRBJ1-4; D is uncertain. In germline, CDR1 is LNHNV, CDR2 YYDKDF (reference sequence). The CDR3 contains 14 residues. Trimming took 7 bases from V and 7 from J, leaving 16 bases between them. The CDR3 sequence is CATIGSLSGEKLFF. The DNA of the CDR3 is TGTGCCACCATTGGGTCTTTAAGCGGTGAAAAACTGTTTTTT.

CDR3 sequence reads: CAIKGDSRTYEQYF. In DNA, the CDR3 is TGTGCCATCAAGGGGGACAGCCGAACCTACGAGCAGTACTTC. The chain carries TRBV10-3 and TRBJ2-7, with 7 nucleotides matching TRBD1. V shed 7 bases and J 2 bases; nucleotides not matched to a gene: 8. Germline assignment: CDR1 ENHRY and CDR2 SYGVKD. The CDR3 length is 14 residues.

This sequence joins TRBV6-1 and TRBJ2-7, with D possibly matching TRBD2 (6 bases). Trimming took off 0 bases at V and 0 bases at J, with 12 bases between the two ends. CDR1 and CDR2 (germline): MNHNS, SASEGT. The CDR3 covers 16 residues. The CDR3 region is CASSEASGTASYEQYF. CDR3 DNA: TGTGCCAGCAGTGAAGCTTCCGGGACTGCCTCCTACGAGCAGTACTTC.

The chain carries TRBV7-3 and TRBJ2-5; D is ambiguous. The V and J ends lost 3 bases and 4 bases respectively, with 9 bases between them. CDR1 and CDR2 from the germline V gene are SGHTA and FQGTGA. The CDR3 runs to 13 residues. In DNA, the CDR3 is TGTGCCAGCAGCTTGCACCCGGGAGAGACCCAGTACTTC. Translation gives CASSLHPGETQYF.

The V call is TRBV30, the J call TRBJ1-3, with D hard to call. V was shortened by 8 bases and J by 3 bases, with 14 bases between the two germline ends. CDR3 size: 13 residues. CDR1 GTSNPN and CDR2 SVGIG come from the germline V gene (reference sequence). CDR3 in DNA: TGTGCCGGTTGGGGAGGAGGTGGAAACACCATATATTTT. Translation gives CAGWGGGGNTIYF.

The J gene is TRBJ1-2, the V gene TRBV13; D ambiguous. The V end was cut by 5 bases, the J end by 5 bases, with 9 bases between. The CDR3 sequence is 12 residues long. The germline gives CDR1 PRHDT, CDR2 FYEKMQ (reference sequence). CDR3 bases: TGTGCCAGCAGCCTAACTTCTTATGGCTACACCTTC. Residues: CASSLTSYGYTF.

The chain uses TRBV27 and TRBJ1-1; 7 bases line up with TRBD1. Trimming cost V 5 bases and J 1 base; bases outside gene matches: 7. Germline CDR1 is MNHEY and CDR2 is SMNVEV (reference sequence). CDR3 length: 15 amino acids. CDR3 DNA sequence: TGTGCCAGCAGTGCCCGACAGGGTACGAACACTGAAGCTTTCTTT. Protein sequence: CASSARQGTNTEAFF.

The V call is TRBV6-5, the J call TRBJ2-1, with D perhaps matching TRBD2 (6 bases). The CDR3 is 16 residues long. V lost 0 bases to trimming and J lost 8 bases, with 17 bases between them. Germline CDR1 and CDR2: MNHEY and SVGAGI. DNA for the CDR3: TGTGCCAGCAGTTACTCGTTGACTAGTTGGGCGGATGAGCAGTTCTTC. Its protein is CASSYSLTSWADEQFF.

The CDR3 DNA sequence: TGTGCCAGCCACATAAGGGGGCACTCCCCCCTAAGCACAGATACGCAGTATTTT. It translates to CASHIRGHSPLSTDTQYF. V and J are TRBV19 and TRBJ2-3; 7 nucleotides match TRBD1. CDR3 length: 18 residues. Germline lookup yields CDR1 LNHDA and CDR2 SQIVND (reference sequence). Trimming cost V 9 bases and J 0 bases; bases outside gene matches: 18.

The chain combines TRBV27 with TRBJ1-1; D is unclear. CDR3 size: 16 residues. V lost 5 bases and J lost 2, with 18 bases in between. Germline V lookup: CDR1 MNHEY, CDR2 SMNVEV (reference sequence). CDR3 residues: CASSPLSGSPNTEAFF. CDR3 DNA: TGTGCCAGCAGTCCGCTCTCCGGGAGCCCTAACACTGAAGCTTTCTTT.

This clone was picked up one time. V usage is TRBV30 and J usage is TRBJ1-2; D may be TRBD1 (5 bases). Germline CDR1 GTSNPN, CDR2 SVGIG (reference sequence). The CDR3 extends over 15 amino acids. With 3 bases removed from V and 2 bases from J, the gap between germline ends came to 16 bases. The CDR3 loop reads CAWSANFGANYGYTF. CDR3 nucleotides: TGTGCCTGGAGCGCCAACTTCGGGGCCAACTATGGCTACACCTTC.